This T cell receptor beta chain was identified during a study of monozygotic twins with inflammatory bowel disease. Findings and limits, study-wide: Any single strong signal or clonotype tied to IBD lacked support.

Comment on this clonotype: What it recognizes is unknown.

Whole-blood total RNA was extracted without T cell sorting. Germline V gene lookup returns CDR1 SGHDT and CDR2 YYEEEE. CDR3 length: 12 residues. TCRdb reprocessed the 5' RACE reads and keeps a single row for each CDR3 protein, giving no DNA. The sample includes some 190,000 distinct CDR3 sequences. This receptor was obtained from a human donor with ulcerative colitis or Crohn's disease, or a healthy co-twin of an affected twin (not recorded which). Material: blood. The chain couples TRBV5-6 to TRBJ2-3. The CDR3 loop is CASRGFIDTQYF.